The 14 T cell receptor beta chains in this list originate from one sample, sequenced in a study of T cell repertoires in cytomegalovirus infection. A single record per CDR3 protein comes from TCRdb applying MiXCR to the reads. This table holds approximately 630,000 distinct CDR3 sequences, 20% to 25% found once. The sample was CD8+ T cells from PBMCs. The receptors shown here come from a human donor in good health (CMV status not recorded). Some clones in this sample may be carry-over from other donors' samples.

This clonotype was counted a few times. The chain has TRBV5-1 and TRBJ1-1, with D possibly being TRBD1 (6 bases). Germline CDR1 reads SGHRS; CDR2 reads YFSETQ. The CDR3 is made up of 16 amino acids. V was cut by 2 bases and J by 1 base, with 15 bases left in between. The CDR3 nucleotides are TGCGCCAGCAGCTTCCTTCCCCGGGGGGCGAACACTGAAGCTTTCTTT. It yields the protein CASSFLPRGANTEAFF.

The V gene is TRBV6-2 or TRBV6-3, the J gene TRBJ2-7, with D maybe TRBD2 (5 bases). The CDR3 sequence is 14 residues long. Trimming removed 0 bases from V and 7 bases from J, with 13 bases in between. Germline V CDR1 and CDR2: MNHEY, SVGEGT. The CDR3 sequence is CASSYSGGLGEQYV. The CDR3 DNA sequence: TGTGCCAGCAGTTACTCTGGAGGTTTGGGGGAGCAGTACGTC.

This clonotype was found a few times. The chain recombines TRBV7-2 with TRBJ2-1; D is ambiguous. CDR1 and CDR2 from the germline V gene are SGHTA and FQGNSA. This CDR3 has 15 amino acids. With 0 bases removed from V and 0 bases from J, the gap between germline ends came to 6 bases. CDR3 nucleotide sequence: TGTGCCAGCAGCTTAGCGTTAACCTCCTACAATGAGCAGTTCTTC. Protein sequence: CASSLALTSYNEQFF.

The genes are TRBV27 and TRBJ1-6; no firm D call. The CDR3 covers 13 residues. Trimming removed 6 bases at V and 11 bases at J, with 14 bases between. Germline V gene data show CDR1 as MNHEY and CDR2 as SMNVEV (reference sequence). The CDR3 region is CASRVGYNPPLHF. DNA for the CDR3: TGTGCCAGCAGAGTAGGGTACAATCCACCCCTCCACTTT.

This clonotype was seen a few times. The J gene is TRBJ2-1, the V gene TRBV14; TRBD1 agrees at 10 bases. Germline CDR1 reads SGHDN; CDR2 reads FVKESK. J gave up 1 base and V 0 bases, and 9 bases lay outside the gene matches. The CDR3 covers 19 residues. Written as DNA, the CDR3 is TGTGCCAGCAGCCAAGAGTTGGGACAGGGGCCCTTTTCCTACAATGAGCAGTTCTTC. It yields the protein CASSQELGQGPFSYNEQFF.

This rearrangement joins TRBV7-2 to TRBJ1-1; no definite D call. The CDR3 is made up of 11 amino acids. Germline assignment: CDR1 SGHTA and CDR2 FQGNSA. V dropped 0 bases and J dropped 11 bases, with 7 bases sitting between them. This CDR3 is CASSLAGWAFF. The CDR3 DNA is TGTGCCAGCAGCTTAGCAGGGTGGGCTTTCTTT. The variable domain in full, completed from reference TRBV7-2 and TRBJ1-1, reads GAGVSQSPSNKVTEKGKDVELRCDPISGHTALYWYRQSLGQGLEFLIYFQGNSAPDKSGLPSDRFSAERTGGSVSTLTIQRTQQEDSAVYLCASSLAGWAFFGQGTRLTVV.

This clonotype turned up a few times. For the CDR3, the DNA is TGTGCCAGCAGCCCGACAGGGGGATTGAACACTGAAGCTTTCTTT. It codes for CASSPTGGLNTEAFF. This chain joins TRBV7-6 and TRBJ1-1, with TRBD1 matching over 9 bases. Trimming at V came to 5 bases and at J to 0 bases, leaving 4 bases not matched to a gene. Germline values: CDR1 SGHVS, CDR2 FNYEAQ. This CDR3 comprises 15 residues.

This clonotype came up many times. The rearrangement joins TRBV7-6 to TRBJ2-7, with 7 nucleotides matching TRBD1. V dropped 4 bases and J dropped 6; count of bases not matched to a gene: 6. The CDR3 has 13 residues. The germline V gene has CDR1 SGHVS and CDR2 FNYEAQ. CDR3 bases: TGTGCCAGCAGCTCCGCAGGGGGAGCCGAGCAGTACTTC. It encodes CASSSAGGAEQYF.

In this sample, this clonotype turned up many times. The CDR3, as DNA: TGTGCCAGCAGCACCCGGACAGGGGGGACCTACGAGCAGTACTTC. Protein product: CASSTRTGGTYEQYF. The chain has TRBV7-9 and TRBJ2-7; 10 bases align to TRBD1. Trimming at V came to 5 bases and at J to 2 bases, leaving 6 bases not matched to a gene. The germline gives CDR1 SEHNR, CDR2 FQNEAQ (reference sequence). The CDR3 runs 15 residues. Based on the CDR3 plus reference TRBV7-9 and TRBJ2-7, the full variable domain is DTGVSQNPRHKITKRGQNVTFRCDPISEHNRLYWYRQTLGQGPEFLTYFQNEAQLEKSRLLSDRFSAERPKGSFSTLEIQRTEQGDSAMYLCASSTRTGGTYEQYFGPGTRLTVT.

V is TRBV28 and J is TRBJ1-3; D is undetermined. The CDR3 extends over 15 amino acids. The V end lost 4 bases, the J end lost 2 bases, and 12 bases lay between the germline ends. Germline-derived CDR1 and CDR2 are MDHEN and SYDVKM. DNA of the CDR3: TGTGCCAGCAGTTGGGCGCCGACGGCTGGAAACACCATATATTTT. Its translation is CASSWAPTAGNTIYF.

This clonotype showed up just a few times. V is TRBV27 and J is TRBJ2-1; D unclear. Between the trimmed V and J ends, which lost 5 bases and 11 bases, there was a span of 13 bases. The CDR3 sequence is 12 residues long. In germline, CDR1 is MNHEY, CDR2 SMNVEV (reference sequence). The CDR3 region has the DNA TGTGCCAGCAGTCCTCTAGGCCGGAAGCAGTTCTTC. As protein: CASSPLGRKQFF.

V and J are TRBV20-1 and TRBJ2-2; no reliable D call. Germline V gives CDR1 DFQATT, CDR2 SNEGSKA (reference sequence). CDR3 length: 16 amino acids. Trimming removed 0 bases at V and 1 base at J, with 12 bases between. The DNA for the CDR3 is TGCAGTGCTAGAGATTATCAGACCGTGAACACCGGGGAGCTGTTTTTT. It specifies CSARDYQTVNTGELFF.

CDR3 sequence: CASSLGRGLQSEQFF. Here the CDR3 DNA reads TGTGCCAGCAGCTTGGGGCGGGGGCTACAAAGTGAGCAGTTCTTC. The chain has TRBV5-4 and TRBJ2-1; D is possibly TRBD2 (7 bases). Germline assignment: CDR1 SGHNT and CDR2 YYREEE (reference sequence). CDR3 length: 15 residues. The V end lost 0 bases, the J end lost 9 bases, and 16 bases lay between the germline ends. Complete variable domain (other parts from reference TRBV5-4 and TRBJ2-1): ETGVTQSPTHLIKTRGQQVTLRCSSQSGHNTVSWYQQALGQGPQFIFQYYREEENGRGNFPPRFSGLQFPNYSSELNVNALELDDSALYLCASSLGRGLQSEQFFGPGTRLTVL.

This clonotype was seen more than once but under ten times. V and J are TRBV20-1 and TRBJ2-1; 9 bases agree with TRBD1. This CDR3 has 13 amino acids. CDR1 is DFQATT and CDR2 is SNEGSKA in the germline V gene (reference sequence). V lost 5 bases to trimming and J lost 7 bases; unmatched junction nucleotides: 6. CDR3 in DNA: TGCAGTGCTTGGGGACAGGGATCGAATGAGCAGTTCTTC. Residues: CSAWGQGSNEQFF.